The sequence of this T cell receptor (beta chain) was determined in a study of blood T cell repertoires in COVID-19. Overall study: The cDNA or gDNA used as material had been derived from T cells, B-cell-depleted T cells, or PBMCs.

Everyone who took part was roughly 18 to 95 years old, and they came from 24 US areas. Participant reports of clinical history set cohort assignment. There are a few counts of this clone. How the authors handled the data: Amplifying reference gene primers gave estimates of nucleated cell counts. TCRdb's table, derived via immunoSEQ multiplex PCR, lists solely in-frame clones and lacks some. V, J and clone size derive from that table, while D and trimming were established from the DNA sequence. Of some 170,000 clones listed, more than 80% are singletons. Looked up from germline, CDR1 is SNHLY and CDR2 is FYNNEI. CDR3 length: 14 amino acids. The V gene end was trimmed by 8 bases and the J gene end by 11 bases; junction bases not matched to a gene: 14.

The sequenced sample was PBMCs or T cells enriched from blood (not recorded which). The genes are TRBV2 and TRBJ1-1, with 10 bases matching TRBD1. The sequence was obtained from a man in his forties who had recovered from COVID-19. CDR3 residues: CASDHGQGVSLAFF. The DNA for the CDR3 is TGTGCCAGCGACCACGGACAGGGGGTCTCCCTCGCTTTCTTT. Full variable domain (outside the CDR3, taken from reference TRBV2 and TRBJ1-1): EPEVTQTPSHQVTQMGQEVILRCVPISNHLYFYWYRQILGQKVEFLVSFYNNEISEKSEIFDDQFSVERPDGSNFTLKIRSTKLEDSAMYFCASDHGQGVSLAFFGQGTRLTVV.